This T cell receptor beta chain emerged from a study of T cells in Graves' hyperthyroidism and ophthalmopathy. Across the whole study: Staff took peripheral blood when the initial diagnosis was made, before any treatment began.

Patients aged 18 to 65 had newly diagnosed hyperthyroidism that had lasted under 2 months. RNA transcripts yielded amplified TCR beta CDR3 regions. When the TCR CDR3 underwent first-round RT-PCR, the HTBI primer set was used. MiXCR, applied by TCRdb to the multiplex PCR reads, yields one record per CDR3 protein. The table lists a few hundred thousand distinct CDR3 sequences, 20% to 30% of them singletons. The specimen was blood. The clonotype comes from a man in his fifties with Graves' hyperthyroidism.

The CDR3 loop is CASSLRSVYNEQFF. The CDR3 bases are TGCGCCAGCAGCTTGAGATCCGTCTACAATGAGCAGTTCTTC. This chain uses TRBV5-1 with TRBJ2-1; D is uncertain. V was shortened by 1 base and J by 3 bases, with 8 bases between the two germline ends. Per germline, CDR1 SGHRS and CDR2 YFSETQ. The CDR3 consists of 14 residues.